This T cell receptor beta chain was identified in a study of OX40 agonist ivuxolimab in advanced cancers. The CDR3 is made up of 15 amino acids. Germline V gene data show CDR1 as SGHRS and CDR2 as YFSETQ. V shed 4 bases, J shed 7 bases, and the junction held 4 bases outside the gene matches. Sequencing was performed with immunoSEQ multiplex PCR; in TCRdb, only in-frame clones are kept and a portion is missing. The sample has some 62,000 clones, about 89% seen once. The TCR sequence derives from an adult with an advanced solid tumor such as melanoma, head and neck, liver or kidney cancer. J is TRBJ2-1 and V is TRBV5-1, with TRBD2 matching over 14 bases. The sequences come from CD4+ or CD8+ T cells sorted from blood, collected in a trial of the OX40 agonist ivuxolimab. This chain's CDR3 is CASSPGLAGANEQFF. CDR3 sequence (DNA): TGCGCCAGCAGCCCGGGACTAGCGGGAGCGAATGAGCAGTTCTTC.